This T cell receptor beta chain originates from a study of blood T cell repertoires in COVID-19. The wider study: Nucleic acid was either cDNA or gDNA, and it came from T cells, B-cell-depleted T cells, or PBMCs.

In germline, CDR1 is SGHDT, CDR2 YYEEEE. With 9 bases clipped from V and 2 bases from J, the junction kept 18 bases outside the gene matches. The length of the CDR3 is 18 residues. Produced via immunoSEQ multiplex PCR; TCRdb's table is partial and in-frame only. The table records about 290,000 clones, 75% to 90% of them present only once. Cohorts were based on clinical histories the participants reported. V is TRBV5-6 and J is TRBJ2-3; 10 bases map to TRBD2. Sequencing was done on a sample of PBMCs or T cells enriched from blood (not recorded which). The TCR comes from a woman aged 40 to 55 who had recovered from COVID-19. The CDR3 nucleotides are TGTGCCACGACCCGGGACAAAAGAGGACTAGCGGTCACAGATACGCAGTATTTT. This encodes CATTRDKRGLAVTDTQYF.